These 4 T cell receptor beta chains came from one sample sequenced in a study of T cell repertoires in cytomegalovirus infection (dated by TCRdb to about 2019). The sequencer listed for this sample is Illumina HiSeq 1500. TCRdb's own reprocessing of the public reads used fastp at Q25 and MiXCR and kept productive beta chains. Under each unique CDR3 protein, matching rows form one entry showing the most common genes and DNA. The sample yields 250,000 or so distinct CDR3 sequences; around 8.7% were counted once. Of the sample, less than 15% falls within the top ten clones. Sequenced sample: PBMCs. Receptors were obtained from a human donor in good health (CMV status not recorded). Some clones in this sample may be carry-over from other donors' samples.

In its sample, this clonotype was seen many times. The chain combines TRBV7-2 with TRBJ2-5, with 16 bases that match TRBD2. The CDR3 has 16 amino acids. CDR1 and CDR2 (germline): SGHTA, FQGNSA. Trimming at V came to 4 bases and at J to 8 bases, leaving 7 bases not matched to a gene. The CDR3 reads CASSSGLAGGGGTQYF. Written as DNA, the CDR3 is TGTGCCAGCAGCTCGGGACTAGCGGGAGGGGGAGGAACCCAGTACTTC.

This clonotype was seen ten or more times. The chain employs TRBV7-9 and TRBJ2-1; 9 bases align to TRBD2. V shed 2 bases and J 6 bases; nucleotides not matched to a gene: 5. Germline-derived CDR1 and CDR2 are SEHNR and FQNEAQ (reference sequence). The CDR3 has 15 amino acids. The CDR3 loop is CASSLRSGGGNEQFF. DNA of the CDR3: TGTGCCAGCAGCTTACGTAGCGGGGGAGGCAATGAGCAGTTCTTC. The variable domain in full, with the rest retrieved from reference TRBV7-9 and TRBJ2-1, is DTGVSQNPRHKITKRGQNVTFRCDPISEHNRLYWYRQTLGQGPEFLTYFQNEAQLEKSRLLSDRFSAERPKGSFSTLEIQRTEQGDSAMYLCASSLRSGGGNEQFFGPGTRLTVL.

Ten or more counts support this clonotype. The V gene is TRBV27, the J gene TRBJ2-7; 7 bases agree with TRBD2. CDR3 length equals 16 residues. Germline trimming cut 8 bases from V and 4 bases from J; bases unmatched to any gene: 17. The germline V gene has CDR1 MNHEY and CDR2 SMNVEV (reference sequence). The CDR3 reads CASAPAGASGRYEQYF. The CDR3, as DNA: TGTGCCAGCGCCCCAGCCGGAGCTAGCGGCCGATACGAGCAGTACTTC.

The chain uses TRBV20-1 and TRBJ2-5; 7 bases are a match to TRBD2. Germline lookup yields CDR1 DFQATT and CDR2 SNEGSKA (reference sequence). J was trimmed by 3 bases and V by 2 bases; bases with no gene match: 6. CDR3 size: 14 residues. DNA for the CDR3: TGCAGTGCTAGAACCGGGCTAGCGGAAGAGACCCAGTACTTC. This translates into CSARTGLAEETQYF.